A single sample gave rise to the 16 T cell receptor beta chains below, sequenced in a study of T cells after yellow fever vaccination. TCRdb analysed the 5' RACE reads with MiXCR anew, one entry per CDR3 protein. The profile shows about 120,000 distinct CDR3 sequences, 8% to 10% of them singletons. The material was CD8+ T cells sorted from PBMCs, obtained on the day of the yellow fever booster vaccination. The receptors were gathered from a man aged 18 to 29 who received the YFV17D yellow fever vaccine.

The chain carries TRBV12-3 or TRBV12-4 and TRBJ1-5; D is possibly TRBD1 (5 bases). The CDR3 sequence is 14 residues long. V lost 1 base, J lost 3 bases, and 7 bases lay in between. As DNA, the CDR3 is TGTGCCAGCAGTTTAGGCAGGGACAATCAGCCCCAGCATTTT. It yields the protein CASSLGRDNQPQHF.

This clonotype has just a few counts. The J gene is TRBJ1-1, the V gene TRBV6-2 or TRBV6-3; D uncertain. The CDR3 has 14 residues. Trimming removed 7 bases from V and 4 bases from J, with 16 bases in between. The germline CDR1 and CDR2 sequences are MNHEY and SVGEGT. CDR3 in DNA: TGTGCCAGCACCCACTGGCGGGTTGGCACTGAAGCTTTCTTT. Its protein is CASTHWRVGTEAFF.

The chain joins TRBV4-2 to TRBJ2-1; 8 positions agree with TRBD2. The CDR3 loop spans 15 amino acids. Germline CDR1 and CDR2: LGHNA and YNFKEQ. With V trimmed by 2 bases and J by 5 bases, 5 bases remained unmatched. The CDR3, as DNA: TGTGCCAGCAGCCAAAGGACTAGCAGGCACAATGAGCAGTTCTTC. Amino acids: CASSQRTSRHNEQFF.

The sample holds a few counts of this clonotype. The genes are TRBV11-2 and TRBJ2-7; D may correspond to TRBD1 or TRBD2 (5 bases each). V lost 3 bases and J lost 3, with 9 bases in between. Germline V CDR1 and CDR2: SGHAT, FQNNGV. The CDR3 totals 13 residues. CDR3 sequence (DNA): TGTGCCAGCAGCTTCACTAGGGGCTACGAGCAGTACTTC. Translation gives CASSFTRGYEQYF. The whole variable domain, filled in from reference TRBV11-2 and TRBJ2-7, reads EAGVAQSPRYKIIEKRQSVAFWCNPISGHATLYWYQQILGQGPKLLIQFQNNGVVDDSQLPKDRFSAERLKGVDSTLKIQPAKLEDSAVYLCASSFTRGYEQYFGPGTRLTVT.

This clonotype was detected a few times. V is TRBV7-3 and J is TRBJ2-3, with 10 bases matching TRBD2. This CDR3 spans 14 amino acids. J gave up 6 bases and V 5 bases, and 5 bases lay outside the gene matches. CDR1 and CDR2 from the germline V gene are SGHTA and FQGTGA. CDR3 sequence (DNA): TGTGCCAGCAGCAAAAGCGGGGGGGCGGATACGCAGTATTTT. Amino acid sequence: CASSKSGGADTQYF.

This clonotype was observed a handful of times. V and J are TRBV28 and TRBJ2-5, with 9 bases fitting TRBD2. Germline V lookup: CDR1 MDHEN, CDR2 SYDVKM. The CDR3 runs 16 residues. V lost 1 base, J lost 4 bases, and 7 bases stayed unmatched. The CDR3 is CASSLSAGGRRETQYF. CDR3 DNA: TGTGCCAGCAGTTTATCGGCGGGGGGGCGCCGAGAGACCCAGTACTTC.

In its sample, this clonotype was seen a few times. The chain has TRBV28 and TRBJ2-5; D is undetermined. CDR3 length equals 12 residues. Between the trimmed V and J ends, which lost 3 bases and 5 bases, there was a span of 7 bases. The germline V gene has CDR1 MDHEN and CDR2 SYDVKM. The CDR3 coding sequence is TGTGCCAGCAGTTTGATACGGGAGACCCAGTACTTC. It encodes CASSLIRETQYF. The entire variable domain, with the rest obtained from reference TRBV28 and TRBJ2-5, is as follows: DVKVTQSSRYLVKRTGEKVFLECVQDMDHENMFWYRQDPGLGLRLIYFSYDVKMKEKGDIPEGYSVSREKKERFSLILESASTNQTSMYLCASSLIRETQYFGPGTRLLVL.

This clonotype has just a few counts. The J gene is TRBJ2-1, the V gene TRBV6-5; maybe TRBD2 (6 bases). Germline loops: CDR1 MNHEY, CDR2 SVGAGI. Trimming pared 6 bases from V and 1 base from J, leaving 13 bases between. The CDR3 runs to 15 residues. The CDR3 DNA is TGTGCCAGCAGAGGAGGGGCAGGGTCCTACAATGAGCAGTTCTTC. It translates to CASRGGAGSYNEQFF.

This clonotype was seen a few times. The rearrangement uses TRBV27 and TRBJ1-5; D gene uncertain. This CDR3 has 13 residues. The germline V gene has CDR1 MNHEY and CDR2 SMNVEV (reference sequence). V lost 8 bases to trimming and J lost 3 bases, with 11 bases between them. In DNA, the CDR3 is TGTGCCAGCTCGCGCGCAGCCAATCAGCCCCAGCATTTT. Its translation is CASSRAANQPQHF.

Only a few counts were recorded for this clonotype. The gene calls are TRBV10-3 and TRBJ2-1, with D perhaps TRBD2 (7 bases). This CDR3 spans 15 amino acids. Trimming left V 7 bases short and J 6 bases short, with 19 bases between. Germline-derived CDR1 and CDR2 are ENHRY and SYGVKD. The CDR3 reads CAIIPAGGGLNEQFF. The CDR3 DNA is TGTGCCATCATCCCGGCTGGCGGGGGCCTCAATGAGCAGTTCTTC.

This clonotype was seen only a few times. The rearrangement joins TRBV20-1 to TRBJ2-1, with D uncertain. CDR3 size: 16 residues. In germline, CDR1 is DFQATT, CDR2 SNEGSKA (reference sequence). Trimming removed 0 bases at V and 6 bases at J, with 18 bases between. CDR3 in DNA: TGCAGTGCTAGAGATGAAAATGGATATGTATTCAATGAGCAGTTCTTC. Amino acid sequence: CSARDENGYVFNEQFF.

This clonotype was seen only a few times. The chain couples TRBV29-1 to TRBJ1-2; D uncertain. Germline-derived CDR1 and CDR2 are SQVTM and ANQGSEA. Trimming shortened V by 7 bases and J by 0 bases, and 9 bases separated the two germline ends. The CDR3 sequence is 12 residues long. In DNA form, the CDR3 reads TGCAGCGCCGTTAGGCCTAACTATGGCTACACCTTC. Its translation: CSAVRPNYGYTF.

The CDR3 bases are TGCAGCGTTGAAGCCCCCAGTAGGACCACCGGGGAGCTGTTTTTT. The encoded protein is CSVEAPSRTTGELFF. The rearrangement joins TRBV29-1 to TRBJ2-2; D is uncertain. V was clipped by 1 base and J by 4 bases, with 13 bases between them. CDR1 and CDR2 from the germline V gene are SQVTM and ANQGSEA. CDR3 length equals 15 residues.

This clonotype showed up just a few times. CDR3 amino acids: CSVVTANYGYTF. The CDR3, as DNA: TGCAGCGTTGTCACAGCAAACTATGGCTACACCTTC. This chain joins TRBV29-1 and TRBJ1-2; D not resolved. Trimming cost V 4 bases and J 2 bases, with 8 bases left between them. The germline V gene encodes CDR1 SQVTM and CDR2 ANQGSEA. The CDR3 consists of 12 residues.

The V and J genes are TRBV4-2 and TRBJ2-1; D is possibly TRBD1 or TRBD2 (6 bases each). Trimming pared 0 bases from V and 2 bases from J, leaving 17 bases between. CDR3 length: 18 residues. Germline CDR1 reads LGHNA; CDR2 reads YNFKEQ. Here the CDR3 reads CASSQDFVRRGTYNEQFF. Here the CDR3 DNA reads TGTGCCAGCAGCCAAGATTTTGTGAGGAGGGGGACCTACAATGAGCAGTTCTTC.

This clonotype was seen only a few times. This chain joins TRBV6-5 and TRBJ1-5, with D perhaps matching TRBD1 (6 bases). Germline values: CDR1 MNHEY, CDR2 SVGAGI. The CDR3 contains 15 residues. Trimming removed 5 bases at V and 2 bases at J, with 13 bases between. This chain's CDR3 is CASSPTYRGNQPQHF. The DNA for the CDR3 is TGTGCCAGCAGTCCCACCTACAGGGGCAATCAGCCCCAGCATTTT.